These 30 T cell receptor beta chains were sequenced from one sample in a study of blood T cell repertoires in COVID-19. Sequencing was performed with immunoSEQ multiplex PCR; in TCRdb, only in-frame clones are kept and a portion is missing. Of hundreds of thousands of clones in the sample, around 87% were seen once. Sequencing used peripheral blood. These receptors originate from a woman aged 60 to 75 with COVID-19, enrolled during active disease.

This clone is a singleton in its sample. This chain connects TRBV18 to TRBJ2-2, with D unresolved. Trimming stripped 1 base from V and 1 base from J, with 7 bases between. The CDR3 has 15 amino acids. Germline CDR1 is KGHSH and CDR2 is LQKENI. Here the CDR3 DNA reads TGTGCCAGCTCACCACGAACGGTGAACACCGGGGAGCTGTTTTTT. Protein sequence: CASSPRTVNTGELFF.

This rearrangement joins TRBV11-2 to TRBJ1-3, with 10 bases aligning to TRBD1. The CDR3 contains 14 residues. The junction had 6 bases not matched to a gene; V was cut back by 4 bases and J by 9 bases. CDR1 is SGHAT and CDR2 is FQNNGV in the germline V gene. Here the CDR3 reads CASSSDRGIGTIYF. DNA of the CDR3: TGTGCCAGCAGCTCGGACAGGGGGATAGGCACCATATATTTT. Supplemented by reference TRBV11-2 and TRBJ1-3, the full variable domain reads EAGVAQSPRYKIIEKRQSVAFWCNPISGHATLYWYQQILGQGPKLLIQFQNNGVVDDSQLPKDRFSAERLKGVDSTLKIQPAKLEDSAVYLCASSSDRGIGTIYFGEGSWLTVV.

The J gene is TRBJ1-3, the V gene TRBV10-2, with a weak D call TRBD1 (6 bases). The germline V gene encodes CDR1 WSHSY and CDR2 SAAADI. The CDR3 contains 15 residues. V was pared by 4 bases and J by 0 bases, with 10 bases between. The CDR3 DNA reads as TGCGCCAGCAGTGCGTTGGGGGCCTCTGGAAACACCATATATTTT. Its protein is CASSALGASGNTIYF.

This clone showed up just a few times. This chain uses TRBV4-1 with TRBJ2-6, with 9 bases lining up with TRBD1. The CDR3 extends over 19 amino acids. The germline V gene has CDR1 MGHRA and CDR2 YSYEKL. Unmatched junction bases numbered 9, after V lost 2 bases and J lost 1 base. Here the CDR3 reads CASSQHRDRVVSGANVLTF. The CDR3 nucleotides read TGCGCCAGCAGCCAACATCGGGACAGGGTGGTTTCTGGGGCCAACGTCCTGACTTTC.

CDR3 sequence: CASSLAARGNTIYF. The CDR3 region has the DNA TGTGCCAGCAGCTTAGCAGCCAGGGGAAACACCATATATTTT. The V and J genes are TRBV11-2 and TRBJ1-3; D remains unclear. CDR3 size: 14 residues. V was clipped by 1 base and J by 4 bases, with 8 bases between them. Looked up from germline, CDR1 is SGHAT and CDR2 is FQNNGV.

The CDR3, as DNA: TGTGCCAGCAGCTTAGTCGGGGGAAGCTACACCTTC. It specifies CASSLVGGSYTF. The chain uses TRBV11-2 and TRBJ1-2, with D possibly being TRBD1 (5 bases). The germline CDR1 and CDR2 sequences are SGHAT and FQNNGV. V lost 1 base and J lost 9, with 9 bases in between. The CDR3 totals 12 residues.

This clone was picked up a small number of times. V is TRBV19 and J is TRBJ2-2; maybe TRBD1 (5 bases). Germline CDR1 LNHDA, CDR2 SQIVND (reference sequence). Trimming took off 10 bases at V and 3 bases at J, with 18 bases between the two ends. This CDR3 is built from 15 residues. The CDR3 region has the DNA TGTGCCACCAGAAGGACACCCAAGGACACCGGGGAGCTGTTTTTT. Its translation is CATRRTPKDTGELFF.

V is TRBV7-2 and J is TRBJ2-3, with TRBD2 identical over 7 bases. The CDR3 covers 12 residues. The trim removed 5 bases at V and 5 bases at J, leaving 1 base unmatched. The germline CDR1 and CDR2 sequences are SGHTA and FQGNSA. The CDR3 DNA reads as TGTGCCAGCAGCCGGGGGGTAGATACGCAGTATTTT. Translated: CASSRGVDTQYF. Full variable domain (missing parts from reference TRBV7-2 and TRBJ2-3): GAGVSQSPSNKVTEKGKDVELRCDPISGHTALYWYRQSLGQGLEFLIYFQGNSAPDKSGLPSDRFSAERTGGSVSTLTIQRTQQEDSAVYLCASSRGVDTQYFGPGTRLTVL.

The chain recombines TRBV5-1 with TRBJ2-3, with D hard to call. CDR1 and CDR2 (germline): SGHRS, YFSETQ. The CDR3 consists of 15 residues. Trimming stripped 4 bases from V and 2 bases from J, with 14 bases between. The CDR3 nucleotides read TGCGCCAGCAGCCCCCAGTTCCGCATCACAGATACGCAGTATTTT. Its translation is CASSPQFRITDTQYF.

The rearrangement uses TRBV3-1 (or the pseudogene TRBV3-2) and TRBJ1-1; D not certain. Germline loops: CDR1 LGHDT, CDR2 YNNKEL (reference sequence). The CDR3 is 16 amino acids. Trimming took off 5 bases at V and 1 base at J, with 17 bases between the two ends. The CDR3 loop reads CASSSHSRGRNTEAFF. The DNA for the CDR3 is TGTGCCAGCAGCTCACATTCTCGGGGAAGGAACACTGAAGCTTTCTTT.

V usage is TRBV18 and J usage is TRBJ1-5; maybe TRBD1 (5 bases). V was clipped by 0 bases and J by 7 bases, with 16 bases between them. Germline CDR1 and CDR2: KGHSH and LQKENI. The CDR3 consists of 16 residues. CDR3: CASSPPWGRVGQPQHF. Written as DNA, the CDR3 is TGTGCCAGCTCACCACCTTGGGGCCGGGTCGGACAGCCCCAGCATTTT.

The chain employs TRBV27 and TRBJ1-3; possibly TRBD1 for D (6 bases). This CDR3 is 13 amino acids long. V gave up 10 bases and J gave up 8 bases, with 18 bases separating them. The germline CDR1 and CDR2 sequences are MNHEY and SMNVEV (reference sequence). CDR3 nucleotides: TGTGCCACGGGACACACCAAAGGAGACACCATATATTTT. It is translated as CATGHTKGDTIYF.

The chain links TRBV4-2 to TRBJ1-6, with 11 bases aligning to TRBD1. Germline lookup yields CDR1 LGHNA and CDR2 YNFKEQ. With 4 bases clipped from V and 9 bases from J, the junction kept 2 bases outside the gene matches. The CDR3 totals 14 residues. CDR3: CASSPGTGGSPLHF. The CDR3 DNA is TGTGCCAGCAGCCCTGGGACAGGGGGTTCACCCCTCCACTTT.

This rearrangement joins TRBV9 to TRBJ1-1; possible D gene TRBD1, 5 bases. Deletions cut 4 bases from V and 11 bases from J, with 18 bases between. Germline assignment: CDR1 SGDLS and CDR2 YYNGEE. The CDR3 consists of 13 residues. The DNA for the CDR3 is TGTGCCAGCAGCCGGGACTCGAGCCAGAGGGCTTTCTTT. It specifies CASSRDSSQRAFF.

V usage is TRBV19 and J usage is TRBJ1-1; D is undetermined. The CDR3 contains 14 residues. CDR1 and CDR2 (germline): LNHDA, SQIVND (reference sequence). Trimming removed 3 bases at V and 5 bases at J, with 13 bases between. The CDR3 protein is CASSIPSRRTEAFF. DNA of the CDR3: TGTGCCAGTAGTATCCCCAGCCGGCGGACTGAAGCTTTCTTT. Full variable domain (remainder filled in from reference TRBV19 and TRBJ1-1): DGGITQSPKYLFRKEGQNVTLSCEQNLNHDAMYWYRQDPGQGLRLIYYSQIVNDFQKGDIAEGYSVSREKKESFPLTVTSAQKNPTAFYLCASSIPSRRTEAFFGQGTRLTVV.

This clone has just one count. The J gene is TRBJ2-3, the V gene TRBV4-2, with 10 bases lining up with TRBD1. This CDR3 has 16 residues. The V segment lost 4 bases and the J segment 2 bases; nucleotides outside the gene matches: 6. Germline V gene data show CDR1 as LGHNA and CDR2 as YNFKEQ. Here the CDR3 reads CASSLRQGATTDTQYF. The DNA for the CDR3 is TGTGCCAGCAGCCTTCGACAGGGGGCGACCACAGATACGCAGTATTTT.

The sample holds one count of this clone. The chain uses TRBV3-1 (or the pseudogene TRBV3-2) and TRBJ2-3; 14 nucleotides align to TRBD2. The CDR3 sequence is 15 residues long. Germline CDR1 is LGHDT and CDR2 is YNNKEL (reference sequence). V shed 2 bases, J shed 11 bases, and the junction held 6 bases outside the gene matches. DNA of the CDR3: TGTGCCAGCAGCCAAAAGGGACTAGCGGGGGAGCAGCAGTATTTT. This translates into CASSQKGLAGEQQYF.

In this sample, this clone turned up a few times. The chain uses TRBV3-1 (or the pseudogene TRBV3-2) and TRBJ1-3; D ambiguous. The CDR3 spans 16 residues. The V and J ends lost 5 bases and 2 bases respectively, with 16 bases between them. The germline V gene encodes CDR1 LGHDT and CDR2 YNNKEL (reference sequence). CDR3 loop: CASSNTWLGAGNTIYF. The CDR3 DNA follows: TGTGCCAGCAGCAACACTTGGCTCGGGGCTGGAAACACCATATATTTT.

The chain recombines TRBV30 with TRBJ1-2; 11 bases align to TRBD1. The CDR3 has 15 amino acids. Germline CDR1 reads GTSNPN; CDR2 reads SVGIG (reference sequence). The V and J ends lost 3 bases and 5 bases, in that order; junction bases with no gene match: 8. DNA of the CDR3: TGTGCCTGGAGCCCTGGACAGGGGGCGTTTTATGGCTACACCTTC. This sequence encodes CAWSPGQGAFYGYTF.

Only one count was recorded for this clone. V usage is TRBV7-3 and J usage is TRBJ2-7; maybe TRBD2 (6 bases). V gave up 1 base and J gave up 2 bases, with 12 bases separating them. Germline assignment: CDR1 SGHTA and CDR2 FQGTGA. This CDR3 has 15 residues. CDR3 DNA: TGTGCCAGCAGCTTAATTTCTGGGGGGACCTACGAGCAGTACTTC. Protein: CASSLISGGTYEQYF.

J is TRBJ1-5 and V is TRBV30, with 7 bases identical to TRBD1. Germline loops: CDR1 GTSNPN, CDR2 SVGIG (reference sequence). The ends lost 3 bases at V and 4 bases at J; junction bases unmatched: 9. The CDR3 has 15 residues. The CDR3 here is CAWRSTGITNQPQHF. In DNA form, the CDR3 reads TGTGCCTGGAGGTCGACAGGGATTACGAATCAGCCCCAGCATTTT.

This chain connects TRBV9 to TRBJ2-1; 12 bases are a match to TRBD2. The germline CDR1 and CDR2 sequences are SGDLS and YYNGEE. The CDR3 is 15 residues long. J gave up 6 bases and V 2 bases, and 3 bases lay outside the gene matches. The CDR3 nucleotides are TGTGCCAGCAGCGTCACTAGCGGGGGGCCCAATGAGCAGTTCTTC. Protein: CASSVTSGGPNEQFF.

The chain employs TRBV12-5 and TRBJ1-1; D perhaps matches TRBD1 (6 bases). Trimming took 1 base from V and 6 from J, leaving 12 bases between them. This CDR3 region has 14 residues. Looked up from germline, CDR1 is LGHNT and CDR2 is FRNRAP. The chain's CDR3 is CASGLDRAKAEAFF. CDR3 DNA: TGTGCTAGTGGTTTGGACAGGGCTAAGGCTGAAGCTTTCTTT.

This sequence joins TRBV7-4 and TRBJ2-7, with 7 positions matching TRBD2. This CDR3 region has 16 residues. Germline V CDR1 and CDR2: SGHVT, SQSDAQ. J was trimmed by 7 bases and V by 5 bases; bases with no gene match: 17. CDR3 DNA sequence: TGTGCCAGCAGCCTCAGCCGGGGGGACTCGCCGGGTGAGCAGTACTTC. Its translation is CASSLSRGDSPGEQYF.

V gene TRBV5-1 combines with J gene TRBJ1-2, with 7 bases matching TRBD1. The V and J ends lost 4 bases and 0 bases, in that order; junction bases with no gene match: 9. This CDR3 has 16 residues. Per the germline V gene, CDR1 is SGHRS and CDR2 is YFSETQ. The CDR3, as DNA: TGCGCCAGCAGCATTGGAGGGGACAGACCTAACTATGGCTACACCTTC. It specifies CASSIGGDRPNYGYTF.

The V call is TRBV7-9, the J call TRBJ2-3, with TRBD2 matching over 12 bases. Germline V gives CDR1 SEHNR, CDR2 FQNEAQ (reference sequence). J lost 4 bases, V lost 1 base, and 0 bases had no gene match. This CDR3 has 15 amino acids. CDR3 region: CASSLGLAGADTQYF. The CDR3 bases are TGTGCCAGCAGCTTAGGACTAGCGGGGGCAGATACGCAGTATTTT.

The CDR3 coding sequence is TGCGCCAGCAGTTCCCCCGTGACAGCTTCTGGAAACACCATATATTTT. Residues: CASSSPVTASGNTIYF. The chain uses TRBV5-1 and TRBJ1-3, with D maybe TRBD1 (5 bases). In germline, CDR1 is SGHRS, CDR2 YFSETQ. The CDR3 has 16 residues. The ends were cut back, 5 bases at V and 1 base at J, with 16 bases in the middle.

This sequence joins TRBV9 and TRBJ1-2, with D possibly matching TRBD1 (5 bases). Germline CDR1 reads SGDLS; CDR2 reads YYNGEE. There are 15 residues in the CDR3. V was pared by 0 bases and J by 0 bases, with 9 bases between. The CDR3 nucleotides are TGTGCCAGCAGCGTAGGTGGACACGCTAACTATGGCTACACCTTC. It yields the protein CASSVGGHANYGYTF.

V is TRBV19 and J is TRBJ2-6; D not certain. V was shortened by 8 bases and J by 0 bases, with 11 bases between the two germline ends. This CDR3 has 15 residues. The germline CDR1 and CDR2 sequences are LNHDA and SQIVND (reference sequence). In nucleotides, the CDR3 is TGTGCCAGTTGCCGACTGAACTCTGGGGCCAACGTCCTGACTTTC. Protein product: CASCRLNSGANVLTF.

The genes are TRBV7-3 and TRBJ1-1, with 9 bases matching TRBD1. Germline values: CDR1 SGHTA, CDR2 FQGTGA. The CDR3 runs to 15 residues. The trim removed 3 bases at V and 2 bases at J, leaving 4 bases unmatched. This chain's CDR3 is CASSFGTGKNTEAFF. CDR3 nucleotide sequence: TGTGCCAGCAGCTTTGGGACAGGGAAAAACACTGAAGCTTTCTTT.